Each of the 17 T cell receptor beta chains below was sequenced from the same sample in a study of T cells in Graves' hyperthyroidism and ophthalmopathy. Authors of the study amplified TCR beta CDR3 regions from RNA transcripts. First-round RT-PCR of the TCR CDR3 relied on the HTBI primer set. Each CDR3 protein gets one entry after TCRdb re-called the multiplex PCR reads with MiXCR. The sample lists around 440,000 distinct CDR3 sequences, about 15% seen once, with 11% to 15% in the top ten. The sequencing input was blood. The receptors come from a woman under 30 with Graves' hyperthyroidism.

The rearrangement links TRBV7-2 to TRBJ1-5, with 8 bases aligning to TRBD1. The V segment lost 2 bases and the J segment 0 bases; nucleotides outside the gene matches: 12. Germline V gene sequence: CDR1 SGHTA, CDR2 FQGNSA. This CDR3 has 19 residues. In DNA form, the CDR3 reads TGTGCCAGCAGCTTACAGACAGGGGCCCGGCCATATAGCAATCAGCCCCAGCATTTT. Protein: CASSLQTGARPYSNQPQHF.

This clonotype was picked up many times. The J gene is TRBJ2-3, the V gene TRBV2; D tentatively fits TRBD1 or TRBD2 (7 bases each). Per germline, CDR1 SNHLY and CDR2 FYNNEI. This CDR3 spans 15 amino acids. Trimming stripped 7 bases from V and 0 bases from J, with 14 bases between. CDR3 DNA sequence: TGTGCCAGCAAAGCGGGACAGTCTAGCACAGATACGCAGTATTTT. Protein: CASKAGQSSTDTQYF.

This clonotype was detected a few times. The chain is built from TRBV10-2 and TRBJ2-7, with 8 bases lining up with TRBD1. The germline gives CDR1 WSHSY, CDR2 SAAADI. The J segment lost 7 bases and the V segment lost 6 bases, leaving 14 bases of the junction unmatched. The CDR3 sequence is 15 residues long. The CDR3 DNA follows: TGCGCCAGCAGCCCGCCGGGACAGGTACCCTTGGAGCAGTACTTC. Its protein product is CASSPPGQVPLEQYF.

Ten or more counts support this clonotype. J is TRBJ2-1 and V is TRBV27; 9 bases are shared with TRBD2. The CDR3 runs to 17 residues. Germline CDR1 reads MNHEY; CDR2 reads SMNVEV (reference sequence). Trimming removed 7 bases from V and 0 bases from J; junction bases left unmatched: 10. CDR3 sequence reads: CASTMTRLADSYNEQFF. CDR3 DNA: TGTGCCAGCACCATGACCCGACTAGCGGACTCCTACAATGAGCAGTTCTTC.

This clonotype was observed many times. The J gene is TRBJ1-2, the V gene TRBV4-3, with 8 bases lining up with TRBD1. Germline V gene lookup returns CDR1 LGHNA and CDR2 YSLEER. The CDR3 sequence is 15 residues long. With 0 bases clipped from V and 5 bases from J, the junction kept 5 bases outside the gene matches. CDR3 nucleotide sequence: TGCGCCAGCAGCCAAGAAGCAGGGGGCGGATATGGCTACACCTTC. It specifies CASSQEAGGGYGYTF.

This clonotype was seen ten or more times. This chain joins TRBV20-1 and TRBJ2-7; D possibly matches TRBD1 or TRBD2 (5 bases each). V was shortened by 6 bases and J by 7 bases, with 16 bases between the two germline ends. The CDR3 is 12 residues long. Germline V gene data show CDR1 as DFQATT and CDR2 as SNEGSKA (reference sequence). In nucleotides, the CDR3 is TGCAGTGCGGAGGCAGGGCCTCGTGAGCAGTACTTC. It codes for CSAEAGPREQYF.

The chain links TRBV5-1 to TRBJ2-5; no firm D call. The V gene lost 7 bases and the J gene lost 3 bases, with 13 bases spanning the gap. Germline V gives CDR1 SGHRS, CDR2 YFSETQ. The CDR3 sequence is 13 residues long. CDR3 sequence (DNA): TGCGCCAGCGGTTATACAATGGAAGAGACCCAGTACTTC. It codes for CASGYTMEETQYF.

V and J are TRBV4-1 and TRBJ2-2; 9 nucleotides agree with TRBD1. Trimming removed 4 bases from V and 3 bases from J; junction bases left unmatched: 9. CDR1 is MGHRA and CDR2 is YSYEKL in the germline V gene. CDR3 length: 17 residues. In DNA form, the CDR3 reads TGCGCCAGCAGCCCTTACCGGGACAGGGTGTACACCGGGGAGCTGTTTTTT. Its translation: CASSPYRDRVYTGELFF.

This clonotype was observed at least ten times. The rearrangement uses TRBV10-3 and TRBJ2-1; 13 bases fit TRBD2. J gave up 8 bases and V 6 bases, and 13 bases lay outside the gene matches. The CDR3 is 17 amino acids. Germline values: CDR1 ENHRY, CDR2 SYGVKD. CDR3 coding DNA: TGTGCCATCAGGCTCGTTGGGACTAGCGGGATATGGGATGAGCAGTTCTTC. Translated: CAIRLVGTSGIWDEQFF.

The V and J genes are TRBV9 and TRBJ2-5, with 8 bases that match TRBD1. Germline CDR1 SGDLS, CDR2 YYNGEE. Unmatched junction bases numbered 17, after V lost 0 bases and J lost 4 bases. The CDR3 runs to 19 residues. CDR3 region: CASSVEATQGTGGRETQYF. For the CDR3, the DNA is TGTGCCAGCAGCGTAGAGGCTACCCAAGGGACAGGCGGTAGAGAGACCCAGTACTTC.

Many counts were recorded for this clonotype. The chain combines TRBV20-1 with TRBJ1-2; D unresolved. The ends were cut back, 3 bases at V and 8 bases at J, with 13 bases in the middle. The germline gives CDR1 DFQATT, CDR2 SNEGSKA (reference sequence). The CDR3 runs to 12 residues. Written as DNA, the CDR3 is TGCAGTGCTAGGGAAGAGGTCAAGGGCTACACCTTC. Protein sequence: CSAREEVKGYTF.

V gene TRBV5-5 combines with J gene TRBJ2-7; D is perhaps TRBD1 (6 bases). The CDR3 is 14 amino acids. Germline CDR1 SGHKS, CDR2 YYEKEE (reference sequence). Trimming cost V 4 bases and J 2 bases, with 13 bases left between them. CDR3 nucleotide sequence: TGTGCCAGCAGCACCGAGGACAGAACCTACGAGCAGTACTTC. The encoded protein is CASSTEDRTYEQYF. The whole variable domain, remainder taken from reference TRBV5-5 and TRBJ2-7, is DAGVTQSPTHLIKTRGQQVTLRCSPISGHKSVSWYQQVLGQGPQFIFQYYEKEERGRGNFPDRFSARQFPNYSSELNVNALLLGDSALYLCASSTEDRTYEQYFGPGTRLTVT.

V usage is TRBV24-1 and J usage is TRBJ2-1; 9 bases line up with TRBD1. CDR1 and CDR2 from the germline V gene are KGHDR and SFDVKD. This CDR3 has 11 residues. J gave up 8 bases and V 11 bases, and 3 bases lay outside the gene matches. DNA of the CDR3: TGTGCCATCCGACAGGGGGATGAGCAGTTCTTC. Amino acid sequence: CAIRQGDEQFF.

The chain is built from TRBV24-1 and TRBJ1-5, with 8 bases matching TRBD1. Germline loops: CDR1 KGHDR, CDR2 SFDVKD. V shed 5 bases, J shed 2 bases, and the junction held 7 bases outside the gene matches. The CDR3 length is 16 residues. Written as DNA, the CDR3 is TGTGCCACCAGTGCCCAGGGGGCAAGTGGCAATCAGCCCCAGCATTTT. Translating it yields CATSAQGASGNQPQHF.

This clonotype was detected a few times. This sequence joins TRBV6-1 and TRBJ1-5; D is undetermined. Per the germline V gene, CDR1 is MNHNS and CDR2 is SASEGT. The CDR3 spans 12 residues. Trimming left V 7 bases short and J 6 bases short, with 10 bases between. The CDR3: CASTLASQPQHF. The CDR3 coding sequence is TGTGCCAGCACCTTAGCTAGTCAGCCCCAGCATTTT.

The chain links TRBV20-1 to TRBJ1-2, with D tentatively TRBD1 (5 bases). Trimming shortened V by 1 base and J by 4 bases, and 13 bases separated the two germline ends. The CDR3 loop spans 14 amino acids. The germline V gene encodes CDR1 DFQATT and CDR2 SNEGSKA (reference sequence). The CDR3 nucleotides are TGCAGTGCTAGAGGACAGACCGGGGCCTATGGCTACACCTTC. Translation: CSARGQTGAYGYTF.

This clonotype occurred many times. CDR3 sequence (DNA): TGCAGTGCTACTAGGGGGGAGTACAATGAGCAGTTCTTC. This sequence encodes CSATRGEYNEQFF. V and J are TRBV20-1 and TRBJ2-1; D might be TRBD1 or TRBD2, each matching 6 bases. Trimming removed 4 bases at V and 4 bases at J, with 11 bases between. The CDR3 covers 13 residues. In germline, CDR1 is DFQATT, CDR2 SNEGSKA (reference sequence).